Included here is one T cell receptor beta chain sequence, with context. Some clones are missing from TCRdb's copy, which holds only in-frame ones; the method was immunoSEQ multiplex PCR. Of 110,000 or so clones listed, around nine tenths are singletons. The record originates from a study of control samples from healthy donors and cancer patients. This receptor was identified in a man aged 25-40 years in good health. The sequenced material came from blood.

This CDR3 is CASSRDRQADSPLHF. In DNA, the CDR3 is TGTGCCAGCAGCCGCGACCGACAGGCCGATTCACCCCTCCACTTT. V usage is TRBV6-5 and J usage is TRBJ1-6, with a tentative D call TRBD1 (6 bases). In germline, CDR1 is MNHEY, CDR2 SVGAGI. The CDR3 length is 15 residues. V lost 6 bases, J lost 8 bases, and 17 bases lay in between.